One sample yielded the 13 T cell receptor beta chains listed below, sequenced in a study of blood T cell repertoires in COVID-19. Data came from immunoSEQ multiplex PCR; TCRdb stores just in-frame clones and leaves some out. The sample includes 300,000 to 450,000 clones, 70% to 90% of them seen just once. Sequencing was carried out using PBMCs or T cells enriched from blood (not recorded which). The receptors shown here come from a man aged 40-50 years in a cohort exposed to, infected with or recovered from COVID-19 (not recorded which).

This clone was observed a few times. This rearrangement joins TRBV30 to TRBJ1-3; D might be TRBD1 (5 bases). The CDR3 runs 14 residues. V gave up 6 bases and J gave up 0 bases, with 12 bases separating them. Germline-derived CDR1 and CDR2 are GTSNPN and SVGIG (reference sequence). The CDR3 DNA follows: TGTGCCTGCCCGTTAGGGGACTCTGGAAACACCATATATTTT. Encoded protein: CACPLGDSGNTIYF.

This clone turned up a few times. V usage is TRBV7-9 and J usage is TRBJ1-2; D is unresolved. Germline assignment: CDR1 SEHNR and CDR2 FQNEAQ (reference sequence). This CDR3 is built from 14 residues. Trimming removed 7 bases from V and 2 bases from J, with 14 bases in between. The CDR3 DNA reads as TGTGCCAGCACCAAAGCGGGCGGGAACTATGGCTACACCTTC. This translates into CASTKAGGNYGYTF. Filled out from reference TRBV7-9 and TRBJ1-2, the complete variable domain reads DTGVSQNPRHKITKRGQNVTFRCDPISEHNRLYWYRQTLGQGPEFLTYFQNEAQLEKSRLLSDRFSAERPKGSFSTLEIQRTEQGDSAMYLCASTKAGGNYGYTFGSGTRLTVV.

The CDR3 bases are TGCGCCAGCAGCCCGGGACAGGGGTTGGCCGGGGAGCTGTTTTTT. Translation: CASSPGQGLAGELFF. The V gene is TRBV4-1, the J gene TRBJ2-2, with TRBD1 matching 10 bases. V was clipped by 4 bases and J by 6 bases; unmatched bases: 5. Looked up from germline, CDR1 is MGHRA and CDR2 is YSYEKL. The length of the CDR3 is 15 residues.

Comments on this clone: Different DNA sequences within this sample yield the same CDR3. The chain recombines TRBV2 with TRBJ1-1, with D perhaps matching TRBD1 (5 bases). The CDR3 loop spans 13 amino acids. V lost 4 bases to trimming and J lost 0 bases, with 6 bases between them. Germline CDR1 reads SNHLY; CDR2 reads FYNNEI. The CDR3 nucleotides are TGTGCCAGCAGTGGACAGATGAACACTGAAGCTTTCTTT. Encoded protein: CASSGQMNTEAFF.

Notes on this clone: The sample contains more than one DNA sequence encoding this CDR3. The CDR3 DNA reads as TGTGCCAGCAGTTACTCGAGGGACAGCGGGAACACCATATATTTT. This codes for CASSYSRDSGNTIYF. The chain recombines TRBV6-5 with TRBJ1-3; 7 bases map to TRBD1. The ends lost 0 bases at V and 7 bases at J; junction bases unmatched: 6. This CDR3 is built from 15 residues. CDR1 and CDR2 from the germline V gene are MNHEY and SVGAGI.

The rearrangement joins TRBV6-6 to TRBJ1-1, with a weak D call TRBD1 (6 bases). V lost 6 bases, J lost 0 bases, and 11 bases lay in between. The CDR3 has 14 amino acids. Germline assignment: CDR1 MNHNY and CDR2 SVGAGI (reference sequence). The CDR3 DNA follows: TGTGCCAGCAGCCCCGGACAGCTGAACACTGAAGCTTTCTTT. The encoded protein is CASSPGQLNTEAFF.

The J gene is TRBJ1-2, the V gene TRBV28; D remains ambiguous. CDR3 length: 13 residues. V was pared by 3 bases and J by 4 bases, with 9 bases between. CDR1 and CDR2 from the germline V gene are MDHEN and SYDVKM. The CDR3 here is CASSLGQTYGYTF. The CDR3, as DNA: TGTGCCAGCAGTTTGGGCCAGACCTATGGCTACACCTTC.

The gene calls are TRBV2 and TRBJ1-5; weak D call: TRBD1 (5 bases). The CDR3 length is 14 residues. Germline-derived CDR1 and CDR2 are SNHLY and FYNNEI. Trimming removed 6 bases from V and 4 bases from J, with 13 bases in between. CDR3 protein: CASRTDSPNQPQHF. The CDR3 coding sequence is TGTGCCAGCAGGACAGACAGTCCAAATCAGCCCCAGCATTTT.

This chain joins TRBV13 and TRBJ1-1; the D is unclear. The CDR3 loop spans 12 amino acids. Germline values: CDR1 PRHDT, CDR2 FYEKMQ (reference sequence). Trimming took 6 bases from V and 1 from J, leaving 6 bases between them. CDR3 coding DNA: TGTGCCAGCAGAACAGCGAACACTGAAGCTTTCTTT. This sequence encodes CASRTANTEAFF.

The rearrangement links TRBV5-1 to TRBJ1-2; 9 nucleotides align to TRBD1. This CDR3 is 16 amino acids long. CDR1 is SGHRS, CDR2 YFSETQ, per germline. J lost 3 bases, V lost 1 base, and 7 bases had no gene match. Here the CDR3 DNA reads TGCGCCAGCAGCTTGTTAGGACAGGGGTCCTACTATGGCTACACCTTC. It codes for CASSLLGQGSYYGYTF.

The chain is built from TRBV6-5 and TRBJ1-5; D unclear. This CDR3 comprises 12 residues. V was clipped by 0 bases and J by 9 bases, with 6 bases between them. Per germline, CDR1 MNHEY and CDR2 SVGAGI. The DNA for the CDR3 is TGTGCCAGCAGTTACTCGAGAGGGCCCCAGCATTTT. It encodes CASSYSRGPQHF.

The rearrangement links TRBV11-2 to TRBJ2-7; TRBD2 aligns across 13 bases. Germline V gives CDR1 SGHAT, CDR2 FQNNGV. V lost 5 bases, J lost 7 bases, and 11 bases stayed unmatched. The CDR3 length is 16 residues. CDR3 protein: CASSLRLAGGLGEQYF. The CDR3 DNA reads TGTGCCAGCAGCCTTCGACTAGCGGGAGGTCTAGGGGAGCAGTACTTC.

The rearrangement joins TRBV6-8 to TRBJ1-2; 8 bases agree with TRBD1. CDR3 length equals 15 residues. Per the germline V gene, CDR1 is MNHGY and CDR2 is SAAAGT. The junction had 8 bases not matched to a gene; V was cut back by 3 bases and J by 5 bases. The CDR3: CASSYPGTGGYGYTF. The CDR3 nucleotides are TGTGCCAGCAGTTATCCCGGGACAGGAGGTTATGGCTACACCTTC.